This is a list of T cell receptor beta chains from one sample in a study of T cell changes during pregnancy in multiple sclerosis. Generated by immunoSEQ multiplex PCR, the TCRdb table keeps only in-frame clones and is missing some. This sample has about 50,000 clones, with 85% to 95% found just once. Sequencing was performed on CD4+ T cells from peripheral blood mononuclear cells, taken in the third trimester of pregnancy. Receptors originate from a female donor with multiple sclerosis, enrolled in a pregnancy study. CDR3s include the opening cysteine and the closing phenylalanine or tryptophan. The D gene is left open where the match is weak. The size entry is marked missing in some rows and otherwise reads once, few, many or a size class.

abundance	d_gene	v_gene	j_gene	CDR3nt	CDR3aa
NA	TRBD1	TRBV27	TRBJ2-6	TGTGCCAGCAGTCAACAGGGGTCTGGTTCTGGGGCCAACGTCCTGACTTTC	CASSQQGSGSGANVLTF
once	NA	TRBV18	TRBJ1-3	TGTGCCAGCTGCGGGGAGCCTGGAAACACCATATATTTT	CASCGEPGNTIYF
NA	TRBD2	TRBV18	TRBJ2-3	TGTGCCAGCTCACCCCGGGGGGGCGGCACAGATACGCAGTATTTT	CASSPRGGGTDTQYF
NA	NA	TRBV6-5	TRBJ1-2	TGTGCCAGCAGTTTGACACAATCTATGGCTACCGGCTACACCTTC	CASSLTQSMATGYTF
NA	NA	TRBV19	TRBJ2-2	TGTGCCAGTAGTATTCGGCAGGGAGGCGCCGGGGAGCTGTTTTTT	CASSIRQGGAGELFF
NA	NA	TRBV27	TRBJ1-2	TGTGCCAGCAGCCTACAGGGTGGCTATGGCTACACCTTC	CASSLQGGYGYTF
NA	NA	TRBV29-1	TRBJ1-1	TGCAGCGCTGTACAGGGTACGATAACTGAAGCTTTCTTT	CSAVQGTITEAFF
NA	NA	TRBV11-3	TRBJ2-5	TGTGCCAGCAGCTTAGGGGGGGTCACATACCAAGAGACCCAGTACTTC	CASSLGGVTYQETQYF
NA	TRBD2	TRBV7-9	TRBJ2-3	TGTGCCAGCAGCTTAGCTCCGGGACTAGGCACAGATACGCAGTATTTT	CASSLAPGLGTDTQYF
NA	NA	TRBV9	TRBJ2-6	TGTGCCAGCAGCCCAGCGCAGGGAGGTTCTGGGGCCAACGTCCTGACTTTC	CASSPAQGGSGANVLTF
NA	NA	TRBV7-8	TRBJ1-1	TGTGCCAGCAGCTTAGGAGTCCTCACTGAAGCTTTCTTT	CASSLGVLTEAFF
NA	TRBD2	TRBV5-6	TRBJ2-2	TGTGCCAGCAGCTTGCGGGGGGTTCTCACCGGGGAGCTGTTTTTT	CASSLRGVLTGELFF
NA	NA	TRBV5-1	TRBJ2-7	TGCGCCAGCAGCTTATTAGACAGTAGCTCCTACGAGCAGTACTTC	CASSLLDSSSYEQYF
once	NA	TRBV10-1	TRBJ1-6	TGCGCCACCCGGGACTCAAGCTCCTATAATTCACCCCTCCACTTT	CATRDSSSYNSPLHF
NA	NA	TRBV6-5	TRBJ1-1	TGTGCCAGCAGTTACCGAGACAGGAACACTGAAGCTTTCTTT	CASSYRDRNTEAFF
NA	TRBD2	TRBV7-3	TRBJ2-3	TGTGCCAGCAGCTATTCTAGCGGGGGGGCCTCAGATACGCAGTATTTT	CASSYSSGGASDTQYF
NA	TRBD1	TRBV27	TRBJ1-5	TGTGCCAGCAGTTCCCTCGGGGCAGGGGGCTTGCAGCCCCAGCATTTT	CASSSLGAGGLQPQHF
NA	NA	TRBV5-1	TRBJ2-3	TGCGCCAGCAGCCCGACTAGCACAGATACGCAGTATTTT	CASSPTSTDTQYF
NA	TRBD1	TRBV29-1	TRBJ1-5	TGCAGCGTTGTTTTTGAATCGGACAGGTCGAATAGCAATCAGCCCCAGCATTTT	CSVVFESDRSNSNQPQHF
NA	TRBD1	TRBV9	TRBJ1-1	TGTGCCAGCAGCGCCCGACAGGGCGACACTGAAGCTTTCTTT	CASSARQGDTEAFF
NA	NA	TRBV6-5	TRBJ2-6	TGTGCCAGCAGTTACATTGGAGGGGCTGGGGCCAACGTCCTGACTTTC	CASSYIGGAGANVLTF
NA	TRBD2	TRBV11-1	TRBJ2-3	TGTGCCAGCAGCCCGGGACTAGCGGGGGGGCTGGATACGCAGTATTTT	CASSPGLAGGLDTQYF
NA	TRBD1	TRBV5-1	TRBJ1-5	TGCGCCAGCAGCTTGGGACAGGGCGTCGGCAATCAGCCCCAGCATTTT	CASSLGQGVGNQPQHF
NA	NA	TRBV19	TRBJ1-2	TGTGCCAGTAGTAAGTCGGGGGGCGACTATGGCTACACCTTC	CASSKSGGDYGYTF
NA	TRBD1	TRBV7-3	TRBJ1-1	TGTGCCAGCCCAACAGGGGTGACGACCACTGAAGCTTTCTTT	CASPTGVTTTEAFF
NA	NA	TRBV7-8	TRBJ1-5	TGTGCCAGCAGCTTGACCTTATGGTCGGGAAAAGATCAGCCCCAGCATTTT	CASSLTLWSGKDQPQHF
NA	TRBD2	TRBV7-2	TRBJ2-7	TGTGCCAGCAGCTTAGCGGCGGGGGGAAACCCCTACGAGCAGTACTTC	CASSLAAGGNPYEQYF